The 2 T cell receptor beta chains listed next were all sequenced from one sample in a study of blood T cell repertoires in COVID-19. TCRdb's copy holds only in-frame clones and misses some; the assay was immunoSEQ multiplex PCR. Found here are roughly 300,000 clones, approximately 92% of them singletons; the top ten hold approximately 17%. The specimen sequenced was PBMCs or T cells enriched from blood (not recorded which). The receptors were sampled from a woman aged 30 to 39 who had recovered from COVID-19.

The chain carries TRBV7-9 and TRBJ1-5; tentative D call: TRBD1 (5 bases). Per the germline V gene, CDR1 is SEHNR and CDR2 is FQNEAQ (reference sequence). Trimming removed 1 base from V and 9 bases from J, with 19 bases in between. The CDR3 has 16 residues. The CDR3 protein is CASSLVAGRASSPQHF. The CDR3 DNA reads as TGTGCCAGCAGCTTAGTTGCGGGGCGGGCTTCGTCGCCCCAGCATTTT.

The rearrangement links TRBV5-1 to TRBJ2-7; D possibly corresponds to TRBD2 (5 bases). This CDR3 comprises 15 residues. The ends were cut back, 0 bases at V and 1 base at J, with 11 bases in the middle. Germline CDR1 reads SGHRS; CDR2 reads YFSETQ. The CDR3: CASSLGAAVSYEQYF. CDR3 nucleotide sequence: TGCGCCAGCAGCTTGGGAGCGGCGGTTTCCTACGAGCAGTACTTC.